What follows describes a single T cell receptor beta chain. Time point defined: newly diagnosed GD, antithyroid drugs for less than 3 months. PBMC RNA was the source of the TCR library. The collection involved drawing roughly 9 milliliters of peripheral blood into EDTA tubes. The data are from a study of regulatory T cells in long-lasting Graves disease. According to the study, TCR beta libraries were built with iRepertoire HTBI primers and CDR3-region Arm-PCR. TCRdb used MiXCR to reprocess the multiplex PCR reads, holding one entry per CDR3 protein. The sample carries around 420,000 distinct CDR3 sequences, 15% to 17% recorded once. Germline values: CDR1 SGHKS, CDR2 YYEKEE (reference sequence). CDR3 length: 15 amino acids. V was shortened by 0 bases and J by 0 bases, with 10 bases between the two germline ends.

The chain carries TRBV5-5 and TRBJ2-7, with D possibly being TRBD1 (6 bases). The receptor comes from a female donor with Graves disease. The sample was peripheral blood mononuclear cells (PBMCs), taken at new diagnosis, from a patient treated with antithyroid drugs. CDR3 residues: CASSLGTAISYEQYF. The CDR3 region has the DNA TGTGCCAGCAGCTTGGGGACAGCTATCTCCTACGAGCAGTACTTC.